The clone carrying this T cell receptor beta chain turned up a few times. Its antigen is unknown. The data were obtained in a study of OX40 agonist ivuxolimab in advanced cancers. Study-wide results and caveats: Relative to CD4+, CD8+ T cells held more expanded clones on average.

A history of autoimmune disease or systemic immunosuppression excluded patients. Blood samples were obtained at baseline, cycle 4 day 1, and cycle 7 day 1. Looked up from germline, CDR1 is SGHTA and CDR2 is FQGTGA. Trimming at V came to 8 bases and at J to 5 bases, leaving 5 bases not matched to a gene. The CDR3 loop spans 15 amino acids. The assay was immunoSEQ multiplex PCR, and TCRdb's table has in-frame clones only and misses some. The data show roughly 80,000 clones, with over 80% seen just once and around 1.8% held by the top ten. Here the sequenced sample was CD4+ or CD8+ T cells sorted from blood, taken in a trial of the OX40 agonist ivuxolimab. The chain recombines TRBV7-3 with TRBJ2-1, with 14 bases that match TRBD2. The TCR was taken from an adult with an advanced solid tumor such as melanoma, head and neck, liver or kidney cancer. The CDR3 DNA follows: TGTGCCAGCGGTAAGGGACTAGCGGGAGACAATGAGCAGTTCTTC. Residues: CASGKGLAGDNEQFF.